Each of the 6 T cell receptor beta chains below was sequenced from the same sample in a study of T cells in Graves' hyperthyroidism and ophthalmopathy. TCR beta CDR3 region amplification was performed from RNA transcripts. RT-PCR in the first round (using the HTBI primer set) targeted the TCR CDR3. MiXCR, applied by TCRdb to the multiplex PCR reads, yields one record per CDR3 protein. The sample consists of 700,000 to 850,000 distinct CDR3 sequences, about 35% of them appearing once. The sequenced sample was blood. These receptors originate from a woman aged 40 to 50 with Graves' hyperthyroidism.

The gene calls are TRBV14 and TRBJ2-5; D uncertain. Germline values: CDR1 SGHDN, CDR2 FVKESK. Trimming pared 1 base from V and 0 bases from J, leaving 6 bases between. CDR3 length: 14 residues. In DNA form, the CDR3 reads TGTGCCAGCAGCCAAGTACGGGACCAAGAGACCCAGTACTTC. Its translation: CASSQVRDQETQYF.

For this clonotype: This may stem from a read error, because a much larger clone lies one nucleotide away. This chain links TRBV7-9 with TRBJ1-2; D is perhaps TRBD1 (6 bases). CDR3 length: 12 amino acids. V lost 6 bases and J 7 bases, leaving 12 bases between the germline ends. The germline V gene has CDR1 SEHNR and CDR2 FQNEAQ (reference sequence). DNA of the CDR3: TGTGCCAGCAGGGGGGGACAAGGTGGCTACACCTTC. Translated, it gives CASRGGQGGYTF.

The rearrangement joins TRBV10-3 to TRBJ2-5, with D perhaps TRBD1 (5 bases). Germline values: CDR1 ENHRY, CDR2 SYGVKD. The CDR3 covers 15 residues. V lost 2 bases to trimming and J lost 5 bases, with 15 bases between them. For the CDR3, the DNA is TGTGCCATCAGTGAGCCAGGGCTGTCTGGGGAGACCCAGTACTTC. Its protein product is CAISEPGLSGETQYF.

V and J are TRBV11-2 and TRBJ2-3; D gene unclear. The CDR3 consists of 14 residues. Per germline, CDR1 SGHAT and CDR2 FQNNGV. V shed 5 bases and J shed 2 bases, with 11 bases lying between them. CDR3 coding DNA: TGTGCCAGCAGCGGTCGCGGCTACACAGATACGCAGTATTTT. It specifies CASSGRGYTDTQYF.

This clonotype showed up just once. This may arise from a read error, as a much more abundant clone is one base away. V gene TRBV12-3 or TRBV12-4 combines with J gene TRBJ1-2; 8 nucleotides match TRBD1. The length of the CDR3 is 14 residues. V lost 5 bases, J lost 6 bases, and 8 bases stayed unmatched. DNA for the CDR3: TGTGCCAGCAGTAGAGACAGGGGAGGGAATGGCTACACCTTC. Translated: CASSRDRGGNGYTF.

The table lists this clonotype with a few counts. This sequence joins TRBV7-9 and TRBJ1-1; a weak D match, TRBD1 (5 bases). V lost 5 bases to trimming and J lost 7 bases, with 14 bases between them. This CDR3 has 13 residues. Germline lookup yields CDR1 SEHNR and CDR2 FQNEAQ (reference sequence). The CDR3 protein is CASSPGHRDEAFF. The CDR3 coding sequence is TGTGCCAGCAGCCCCGGACACCGGGATGAAGCTTTCTTT. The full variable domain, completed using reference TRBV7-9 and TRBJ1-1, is DTGVSQNPRHKITKRGQNVTFRCDPISEHNRLYWYRQTLGQGPEFLTYFQNEAQLEKSRLLSDRFSAERPKGSFSTLEIQRTEQGDSAMYLCASSPGHRDEAFFGQGTRLTVV.